The present TCR beta chain was sequenced within a study of shared clonotypes between healthy human individuals. Of note for this clone: What it binds is not known. This same CDR3 is encoded by further DNA sequences in the sample.

The CDR3 runs 15 residues. Trimming pared 5 bases from V and 4 bases from J, leaving 18 bases between. Per the germline V gene, CDR1 is MDHEN and CDR2 is SYDVKM. Sorted-subset replicate PCRs used 200 ng DNA, approximately 33,000 T cell genomes. The protocol was immunoSEQ multiplex PCR, while the TCRdb copy is restricted to in-frame clones and leaves out a portion. This sample has a few million clones, with about 93% found just once. CD45RO negativity and positive selection for CCR7 defined naive CD8 cells, a population that excluded terminally differentiated effector memory CD45RA+ cells. Study-level findings and limits: With a handful of donors compared, roughly 5% of naive CD4 clonotypes were shared.

The sequence came from a man aged 18-30 years in good health. Some clones in this sample may be carry-over from other donors' samples. Sequencing was performed on naive CD8+ T cells from PBMCs. The rearrangement uses TRBV28 and TRBJ2-7; possible D gene TRBD1, 6 bases. CDR3 sequence: CASSPLGQPPYEQYF. DNA of the CDR3: TGTGCCAGCAGTCCACTCGGACAGCCCCCGTACGAGCAGTACTTC.